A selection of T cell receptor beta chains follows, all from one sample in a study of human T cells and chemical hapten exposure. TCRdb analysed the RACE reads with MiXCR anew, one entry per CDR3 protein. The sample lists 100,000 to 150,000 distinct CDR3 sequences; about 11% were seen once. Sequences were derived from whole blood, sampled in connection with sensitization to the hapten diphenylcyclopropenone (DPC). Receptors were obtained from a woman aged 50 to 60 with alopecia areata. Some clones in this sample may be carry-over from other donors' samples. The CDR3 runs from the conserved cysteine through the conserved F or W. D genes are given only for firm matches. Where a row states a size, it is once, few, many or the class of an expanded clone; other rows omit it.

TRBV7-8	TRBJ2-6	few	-	TGTGCCAGCAGCTTAGATATTAGCACTGGGGCCAACGTCCTGACTTTC	CASSLDISTGANVLTF
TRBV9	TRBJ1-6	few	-	TGTGCCAGCAGCCCGGACAGAGGCTCACCCCTCCACTTT	CASSPDRGSPLHF
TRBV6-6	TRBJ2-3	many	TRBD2	TGTGCCAGCGCAGTTAGAGCGGGGAGTTTGACAGATACGCAGTATTTT	CASAVRAGSLTDTQYF
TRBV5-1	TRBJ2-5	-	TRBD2	TGCGCCAGCAGCTCGGGACTAGCGGCAGAGACCCAGTACTTC	CASSSGLAAETQYF
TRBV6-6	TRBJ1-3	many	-	TGTGCCAGCAGTTACCCAAAAACAAGGGGCCGGAGTGGAAACACCATATATTTT	CASSYPKTRGRSGNTIYF
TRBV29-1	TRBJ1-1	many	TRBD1	TGCAGCGGTGACAGGGCCCCGAACACTGAAGCTTTCTTT	CSGDRAPNTEAFF
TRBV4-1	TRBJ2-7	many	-	TGCGCCAGCAGCCGTACGATAAGACTTTCCTCCTACGAGCAGTACTTC	CASSRTIRLSSYEQYF
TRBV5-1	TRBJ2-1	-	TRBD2	TGCGCCAGCAGCTTTAGCGGGAGGCTTGGAAATGAGCAGTTCTTC	CASSFSGRLGNEQFF
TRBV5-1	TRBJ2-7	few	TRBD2	TGCGCCAGCTGCGTGGGCGGACTAGCGGGAGATGGGCAACTAGGTGAGCAGTACTTC	CASCVGGLAGDGQLGEQYF
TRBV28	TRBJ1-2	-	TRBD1	TGTGCCAGCGCCCAGGGACAGGGCTCCTATGGCTACACCTTC	CASAQGQGSYGYTF
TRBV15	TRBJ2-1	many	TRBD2	TGTGCCACCAGCAGAGAACTAGCGGGAGGTTCCTACAATGAGCAGTTCTTC	CATSRELAGGSYNEQFF
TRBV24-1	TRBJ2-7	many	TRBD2	TGTGCCACCAGTGTCGTCGGACTAGCGGGGGGGAACACCTACGAGCAGTACTTC	CATSVVGLAGGNTYEQYF
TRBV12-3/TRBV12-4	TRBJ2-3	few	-	TGTGCCAGCAGTGAGCCTCCTACAGATACGCAGTATTTT	CASSEPPTDTQYF
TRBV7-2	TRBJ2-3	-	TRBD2	TGTGCCAGCAGCTTTAGCGGGGGTAACACAGATACGCAGTATTTT	CASSFSGGNTDTQYF
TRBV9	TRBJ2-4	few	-	TGTGCCAGCAGCGCTCACCTAGGTAACATTCAGTACTTC	CASSAHLGNIQYF
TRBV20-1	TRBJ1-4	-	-	TGCAGTGCTGCAGGGATCGGAGAAAAACTGTTTTTT	CSAAGIGEKLFF
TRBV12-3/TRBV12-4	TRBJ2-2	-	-	TGTGCCAGCGGGAGTGGGAACACCGGGGAGCTGTTTTTT	CASGSGNTGELFF
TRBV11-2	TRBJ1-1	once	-	TGTGCCAGCAGCTTAGATCCGTCGGCGAACACTGAAGCTTTCTTT	CASSLDPSANTEAFF
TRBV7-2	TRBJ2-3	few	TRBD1	TGTGCCAGCAGCGTCGTACAGGGGACCACAGATACGCAGTATTTT	CASSVVQGTTDTQYF
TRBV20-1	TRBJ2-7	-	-	TGCAGTGCTCCCCGGGACAACTCCTACGAGCAGTACTTC	CSAPRDNSYEQYF
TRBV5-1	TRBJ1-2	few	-	TGCGCCAGCAGGATGGACCCCAACGACTATGGCTACACCTTC	CASRMDPNDYGYTF
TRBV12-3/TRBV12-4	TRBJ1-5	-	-	TGTGCCAGCAGTTTAGGAGGGAACCTCCGAAATCAGCCCCAGCATTTT	CASSLGGNLRNQPQHF
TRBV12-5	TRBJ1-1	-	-	TGTGCTAGTGGTTTTAGGGAGAACACTGAAGCTTTCTTT	CASGFRENTEAFF
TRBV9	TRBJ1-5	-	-	TGTGCCAGCAGCTCCGGGACAATTGGCAATCAGCCCCAGCATTTT	CASSSGTIGNQPQHF
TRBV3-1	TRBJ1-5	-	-	TGTGCCAGCAGCCAAAGCCCAGGTGGGGAAAAGCCCCAGCATTTT	CASSQSPGGEKPQHF
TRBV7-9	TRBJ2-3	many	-	TGTGCCAGCAGCTTAGTCGGGGCCAGCACAGATACGCAGTATTTT	CASSLVGASTDTQYF
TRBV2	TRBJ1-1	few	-	TGTGCCAGCAGTGCAACCCGACGCGGCGTCCTCGAAGCTTTCTTT	CASSATRRGVLEAFF
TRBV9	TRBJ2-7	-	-	TGTGCCAGCAGCGTAGGAGGCCTTGGACCCTACGAGCAGTACTTC	CASSVGGLGPYEQYF
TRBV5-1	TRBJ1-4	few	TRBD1	TGCGCCAGCAGCTGGACAGGGGGCGCAACTAATGAAAAACTGTTTTTT	CASSWTGGATNEKLFF
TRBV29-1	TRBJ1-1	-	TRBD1	TGCAGCGTTCGACAGGGGATTGAAGCTTTCTTT	CSVRQGIEAFF
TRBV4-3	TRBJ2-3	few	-	TGCGCCAGCAGCCGAGAGGACGTAGATACGCAGTATTTT	CASSREDVDTQYF
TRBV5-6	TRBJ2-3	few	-	TGTGCCAGCAGCTTTGGCCCAGGGAGCACAGATACGCAGTATTTT	CASSFGPGSTDTQYF
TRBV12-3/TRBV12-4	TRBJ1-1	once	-	TGTGCCAGCAGTTTAGCGCGGGGGGGCCGGAACACTGAAGCTTTCTTT	CASSLARGGRNTEAFF
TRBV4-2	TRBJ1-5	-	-	TGTGCCAGCAGCCAAGGCCGAGGGGGGGATCAGCCCCAGCATTTT	CASSQGRGGDQPQHF
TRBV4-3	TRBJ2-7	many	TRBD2	TGCGCCAGCAGCCAAGGGCTAGCGGGCCCCTACGAGCAGTACTTC	CASSQGLAGPYEQYF
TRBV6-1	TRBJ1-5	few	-	TGTGCCAGCTCCTGGACAGTGGATCAGCCCCAGCATTTT	CASSWTVDQPQHF
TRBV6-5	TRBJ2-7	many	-	TGTGCCAGCAGTTACTCAAGGGTAGGGGCCTACGAGCAGTACTTC	CASSYSRVGAYEQYF
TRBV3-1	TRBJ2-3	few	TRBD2	TGTGCCAGCAGTACGGGACTAGCGTCAGATACGCAGTATTTT	CASSTGLASDTQYF
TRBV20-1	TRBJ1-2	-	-	TGCAGTGCTACGAACCGGACCCTTTACACCTTC	CSATNRTLYTF
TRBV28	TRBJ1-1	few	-	TGTGCCAGCAGTTTACCAGGGAAGAACACTGAAGCTTTCTTT	CASSLPGKNTEAFF
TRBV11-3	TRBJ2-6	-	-	TGTGCCAGCAGCTTATATCAGGGAACCTCTGGGGCCAACGTCCTGACTTTC	CASSLYQGTSGANVLTF
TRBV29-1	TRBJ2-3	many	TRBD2	TGCAGCGCCTTGGCGGGAGTGAGCACAGATACGCAGTATTTT	CSALAGVSTDTQYF
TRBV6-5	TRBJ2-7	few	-	TGTGCCAGCAGCCAACAGGGTTTACCCTACGAGCAGTACTTC	CASSQQGLPYEQYF
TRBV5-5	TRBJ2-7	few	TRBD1	TGTGCCAGCAGCGGGGACAGGGCCTCGGCCTACGAGCAGTACTTC	CASSGDRASAYEQYF
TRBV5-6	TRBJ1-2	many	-	TGTGCCAGCAGCTTGGCAGGTTCCCACTATGGCTACACCTTC	CASSLAGSHYGYTF
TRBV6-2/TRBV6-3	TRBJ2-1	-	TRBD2	TGTGCCGTAGGAGCGGGGGGACGTTACAATGAGCAGTTCTTC	CAVGAGGRYNEQFF
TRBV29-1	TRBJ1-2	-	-	TGCAGCGTGGTAATGGGTGGCGATGGCTACACCTTC	CSVVMGGDGYTF
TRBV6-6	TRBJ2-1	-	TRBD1	TGTGCCAGCAGCTCCACAGGGGTAGAGCAGTTCTTC	CASSSTGVEQFF
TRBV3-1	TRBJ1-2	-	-	TGTGCCAGCAGCCAAGCCGGGACCGAGTGTTCCTTC	CASSQAGTECSF
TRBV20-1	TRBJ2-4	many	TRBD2	TGCAGTGCTAGCCAACACGGACTAGCGGGAGAAAAGGCCAAAAACATTCAGTACTTC	CSASQHGLAGEKAKNIQYF
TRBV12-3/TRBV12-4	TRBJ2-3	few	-	TGTGCCAGCCAACAGGGCGGGAGCACAGATACGCAGTATTTT	CASQQGGSTDTQYF
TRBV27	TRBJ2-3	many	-	TGTGCCAGCACCCAAGGGGACATCCCTAATACGCAGTATTTT	CASTQGDIPNTQYF
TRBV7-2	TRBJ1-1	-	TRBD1	TGTGCCAGCAGCTCCTCTTGGACAGGTTTCACTGAAGCTTTCTTT	CASSSSWTGFTEAFF
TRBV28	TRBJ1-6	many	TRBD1	TGTGCCAGCAGTTTGTTGGGGACAGGGAATAATTCACCCCTCCACTTT	CASSLLGTGNNSPLHF
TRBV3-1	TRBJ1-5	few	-	TGTGCCAGCAGCCGTACATCTCTTTTTTTAGGTAGCAATCAGCCCCAGCATTTT	CASSRTSLFLGSNQPQHF